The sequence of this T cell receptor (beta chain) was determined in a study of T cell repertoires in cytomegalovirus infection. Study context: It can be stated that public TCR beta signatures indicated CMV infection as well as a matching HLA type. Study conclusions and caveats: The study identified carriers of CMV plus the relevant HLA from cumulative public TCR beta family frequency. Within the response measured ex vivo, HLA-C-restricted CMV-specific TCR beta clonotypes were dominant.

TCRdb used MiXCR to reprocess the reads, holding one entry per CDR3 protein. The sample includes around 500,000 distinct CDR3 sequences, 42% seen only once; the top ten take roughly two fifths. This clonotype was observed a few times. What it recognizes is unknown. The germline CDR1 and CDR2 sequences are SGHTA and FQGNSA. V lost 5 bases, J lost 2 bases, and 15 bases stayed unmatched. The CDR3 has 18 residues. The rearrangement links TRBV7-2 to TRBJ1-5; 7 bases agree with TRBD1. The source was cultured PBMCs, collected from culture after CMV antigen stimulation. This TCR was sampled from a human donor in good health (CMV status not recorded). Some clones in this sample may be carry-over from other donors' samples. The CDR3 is CASSLRYRGVDRNQPQHF. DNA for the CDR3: TGTGCCAGCAGCCTACGTTACAGGGGCGTGGATCGCAATCAGCCCCAGCATTTT.